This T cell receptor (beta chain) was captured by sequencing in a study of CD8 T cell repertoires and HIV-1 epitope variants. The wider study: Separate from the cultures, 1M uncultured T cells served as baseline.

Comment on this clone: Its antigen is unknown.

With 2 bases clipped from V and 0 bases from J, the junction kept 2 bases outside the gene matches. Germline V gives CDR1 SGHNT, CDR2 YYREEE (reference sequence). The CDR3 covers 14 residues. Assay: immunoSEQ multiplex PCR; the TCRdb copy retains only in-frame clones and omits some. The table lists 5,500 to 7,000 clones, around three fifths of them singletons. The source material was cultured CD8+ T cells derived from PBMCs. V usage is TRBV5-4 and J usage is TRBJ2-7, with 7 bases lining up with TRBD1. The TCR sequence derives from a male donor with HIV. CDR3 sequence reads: CASSLRDSSYEQYF. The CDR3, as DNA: TGTGCCAGCAGCTTACGGGACAGCTCCTACGAGCAGTACTTC.